This passage covers 15 T cell receptor beta chains from one sample sequenced in a study of response to subunit inactivated influenza vaccine. TCRdb re-analysed the RT-PCR reads in MiXCR, keeping a single row per CDR3 protein. Here the sample spans around 180,000 distinct CDR3 sequences, nearly 9.5% being singletons. The sequencing used non-naive T cells sorted from PBMCs, collected on the day of vaccination. These receptors were obtained from a man aged 45-65 years who received an inactivated influenza vaccine.

This clonotype was seen many times. The chain has TRBV18 and TRBJ1-1; 7 positions agree with TRBD1. CDR1 is KGHSH, CDR2 LQKENI, per germline. Trimming took 1 base from V and 6 from J; bases not matched to a gene: 5. The CDR3 is 14 residues long. The CDR3 DNA is TGTGCCAGCTCACCACTCAGGGGGGGAGCTGAAGCTTTCTTT. It translates to CASSPLRGGAEAFF. The whole variable domain, filled in from reference TRBV18 and TRBJ1-1, reads NAGVMQNPRHLVRRRGQEARLRCSPMKGHSHVYWYRQLPEEGLKFMVYLQKENIIDESGMPKERFSAEFPKEGPSILRIQQVVRGDSAAYFCASSPLRGGAEAFFGQGTRLTVV.

This clonotype has at least ten counts. The gene calls are TRBV7-8 and TRBJ2-7; 7 nucleotides match TRBD2. This CDR3 region has 15 residues. V shed 3 bases and J 3 bases; nucleotides not matched to a gene: 8. In germline, CDR1 is SGHVS, CDR2 FQNEAQ. CDR3 region: CASSFYRDYRYEQYF. The CDR3 nucleotides read TGTGCCAGCAGCTTTTACCGGGACTACCGCTACGAGCAGTACTTC.

The chain employs TRBV6-1 and TRBJ1-2; D remains unclear. The CDR3 runs to 14 residues. V lost 3 bases and J 0 bases, leaving 8 bases between the germline ends. The germline gives CDR1 MNHNS, CDR2 SASEGT. The CDR3 sequence: CASSDDGSNYGYTF. As DNA, the CDR3 is TGTGCCAGCAGTGACGACGGCTCTAACTATGGCTACACCTTC.

The chain carries TRBV29-1 and TRBJ1-4; D gene unclear. The CDR3 spans 13 residues. Trimming cost V 6 bases and J 3 bases, with 11 bases left between them. CDR1 is SQVTM and CDR2 is ANQGSEA in the germline V gene. CDR3 loop: CSVVDRANEKLFF. The CDR3 nucleotides read TGCAGCGTAGTCGACCGGGCTAATGAAAAACTGTTTTTT.

This clonotype was picked up many times. The CDR3 region has the DNA TGTGCCAGCAGCGGCTCTTGGGGGCCCGACTATGGCTACACCTTC. Translation gives CASSGSWGPDYGYTF. The chain couples TRBV7-9 to TRBJ1-2; possible D gene TRBD1, 6 bases. V was clipped by 5 bases and J by 3 bases, with 16 bases between them. In germline, CDR1 is SEHNR, CDR2 FQNEAQ (reference sequence). The CDR3 length is 15 residues.

On this clonotype: The germline gene is not matched at one end of the junction; a read error may be the cause. The rearrangement uses TRBV7-7 and TRBJ2-5, with TRBD1 identical over 7 bases. This CDR3 is built from 13 residues. The germline V gene has CDR1 SSHAT and CDR2 FNYEAQ (reference sequence). The CDR3 nucleotides read TGTGCTAGCAGCTCGGGACAGTTAGAGACCCAGTACTTC. The encoded protein is CASSSGQLETQYF.

This clonotype was detected many times. The J gene is TRBJ2-2, the V gene TRBV7-2, with 8 bases identical to TRBD2. Germline lookup yields CDR1 SGHTA and CDR2 FQGNSA. The V and J ends lost 1 base and 0 bases, in that order; junction bases with no gene match: 10. The CDR3 is made up of 19 amino acids. Here the CDR3 reads CASSLVPRTSLTNTGELFF. DNA for the CDR3: TGTGCCAGCAGCTTAGTTCCTAGGACTAGCCTCACGAACACCGGGGAGCTGTTTTTT.

This clonotype was seen repeatedly, ten times or more. The CDR3 is CASSLEPRDRANEQFF. DNA for the CDR3: TGCGCCAGCAGCTTGGAGCCTCGGGACAGGGCCAATGAGCAGTTCTTC. The V and J genes are TRBV5-1 and TRBJ2-1; 9 bases agree with TRBD1. V was pared by 0 bases and J by 6 bases, with 7 bases of the junction left unmatched. Germline V gives CDR1 SGHRS, CDR2 YFSETQ. The CDR3 is made up of 16 amino acids.

J is TRBJ1-4 and V is TRBV7-9; unclear D gene. The V gene lost 4 bases and the J gene lost 2 bases, with 11 bases spanning the gap. Germline CDR1 SEHNR, CDR2 FQNEAQ (reference sequence). This CDR3 is 15 amino acids long. The CDR3 sequence is CASSWGRPTNEKLFF. The CDR3 DNA is TGTGCCAGCAGCTGGGGAAGGCCGACTAATGAAAAACTGTTTTTT.

This clonotype was seen a handful of times. This chain uses TRBV6-5 with TRBJ2-7; 11 nucleotides align to TRBD2. V was pared by 4 bases and J by 6 bases, with 5 bases of the junction left unmatched. Germline-derived CDR1 and CDR2 are MNHEY and SVGAGI. The CDR3 has 14 residues. CDR3 sequence (DNA): TGTGCCAGCAGTTCCCTAGCGGGAGGATCCGAGCAGTACTTC. Its protein is CASSSLAGGSEQYF.

The chain uses TRBV7-3 and TRBJ2-2, with 7 bases matching TRBD1. Trimming took 4 bases from V and 0 from J; bases not matched to a gene: 5. Germline loops: CDR1 SGHTA, CDR2 FQGTGA. There are 16 residues in the CDR3. CDR3 protein: CASSSTGATNTGELFF. CDR3 nucleotides: TGTGCCAGCAGCTCAACAGGGGCGACGAACACCGGGGAGCTGTTTTTT.

This clonotype has more than one count but fewer than ten. The J gene is TRBJ2-1, the V gene TRBV4-3; a possible D gene is TRBD2 (6 bases). Trimming removed 4 bases at V and 8 bases at J, with 12 bases between. This CDR3 is built from 13 residues. Looked up from germline, CDR1 is LGHNA and CDR2 is YSLEER. The CDR3 region has the DNA TGCGCCAGCAGCCTAGCGGATAGAGATGAGCAGTTCTTC. Translation: CASSLADRDEQFF.

Many counts were recorded for this clonotype. V is TRBV7-9 and J is TRBJ2-1; 9 bases are shared with TRBD2. The germline V gene has CDR1 SEHNR and CDR2 FQNEAQ (reference sequence). The CDR3 sequence is 16 residues long. J lost 3 bases, V lost 6 bases, and 9 bases had no gene match. The DNA of the CDR3 is TGTGCCAGCAGTTACGGCGGGGGGGCGTACTACAATGAGCAGTTCTTC. Amino acid sequence: CASSYGGGAYYNEQFF.

This clonotype was found many times. CDR3 sequence (DNA): TGTGCCAGCAGCTCCCCCCTTGGGGGCCCGAACACTGAAGCTTTCTTT. This codes for CASSSPLGGPNTEAFF. V usage is TRBV6-2 or TRBV6-3 and J usage is TRBJ1-1; D perhaps matches TRBD1 (6 bases). There are 16 residues in the CDR3. With 6 bases removed from V and 1 base from J, the gap between germline ends came to 18 bases. Germline CDR1 reads MNHEY; CDR2 reads SVGEGT.

A few counts support this clonotype. The J gene is TRBJ2-7, the V gene TRBV20-1; TRBD1 matches 8 bases. This CDR3 has 12 amino acids. V was clipped by 4 bases and J by 3 bases; unmatched bases: 2. CDR1 DFQATT and CDR2 SNEGSKA come from the germline V gene (reference sequence). CDR3 sequence: CSANRGSYEQYF. The CDR3 DNA sequence: TGCAGTGCTAACAGGGGGAGCTACGAGCAGTACTTC.